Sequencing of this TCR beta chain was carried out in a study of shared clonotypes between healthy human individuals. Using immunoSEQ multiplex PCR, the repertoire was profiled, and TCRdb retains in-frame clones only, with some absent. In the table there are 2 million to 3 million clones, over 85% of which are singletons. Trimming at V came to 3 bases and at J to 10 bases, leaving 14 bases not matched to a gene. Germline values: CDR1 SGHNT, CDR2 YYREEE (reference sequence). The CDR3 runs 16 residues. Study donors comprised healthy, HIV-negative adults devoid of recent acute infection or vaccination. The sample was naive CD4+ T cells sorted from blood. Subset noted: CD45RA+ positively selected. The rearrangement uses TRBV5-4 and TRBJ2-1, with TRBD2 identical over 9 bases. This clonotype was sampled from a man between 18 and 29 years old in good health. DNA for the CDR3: TGTGCCAGCAGCTCTCAGAGGGTAGCGGGAGTAAAGGAGCAGTTCTTC. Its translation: CASSSQRVAGVKEQFF.